These 29 T cell receptor beta chains originate from one sample sequenced in a study of T cell responses to AZD1222 COVID-19 vaccine. The assay was immunoSEQ multiplex PCR, and TCRdb's table has in-frame clones only and misses some. The sample consists of roughly 150,000 clones, around nine tenths of them appearing once. The specimen was peripheral blood, collected on day 0 of AZD1222 vaccination. Receptor source: an adult in good health.

This clone was observed a few times. The junction departs from germline at one end; a sequencing error may be responsible. The rearrangement joins TRBV5-4 to TRBJ1-4; 7 bases fit TRBD1. The V gene's germline CDR1 is SGHNT and CDR2 YYREEE (reference sequence). The CDR3 is 16 residues long. DNA for the CDR3: TGTGCCAGCAGCTCATTTGGGGGACAGCCTAAGGAAAAACTGTTTTTT. It encodes CASSSFGGQPKEKLFF.

This clone was observed a handful of times. This chain links TRBV7-2 with TRBJ1-1, with D possibly TRBD1 on 5 matching bases. Per germline, CDR1 SGHTA and CDR2 FQGNSA. V gave up 1 base and J gave up 6 bases, with 9 bases separating them. The CDR3 runs 13 residues. CDR3 sequence reads: CASSLVAGAEAFF. CDR3 coding DNA: TGTGCCAGCAGCTTAGTTGCGGGGGCTGAAGCTTTCTTT.

The sample holds one count of this clone. The chain carries TRBV19 and TRBJ1-1, with 7 bases matching TRBD1. The V segment lost 3 bases and the J segment 1 base; nucleotides outside the gene matches: 5. The germline V gene has CDR1 LNHDA and CDR2 SQIVND (reference sequence). The CDR3 has 15 amino acids. The CDR3 DNA reads as TGTGCCAGTAGTATCCAGGCAGGGGGGAACACTGAAGCTTTCTTT. It yields the protein CASSIQAGGNTEAFF.

CDR3 in amino acids: CASSTGQGAGGRGNEQFF. The CDR3 DNA follows: TGTGCCAGTAGTACCGGACAGGGAGCGGGAGGGCGAGGCAATGAGCAGTTCTTC. The chain combines TRBV19 with TRBJ2-1; 10 bases are shared with TRBD2. Germline V gene data show CDR1 as LNHDA and CDR2 as SQIVND (reference sequence). This CDR3 region has 18 residues. Trimming at V came to 4 bases and at J to 6 bases, leaving 15 bases not matched to a gene.

The CDR3 loop reads CASSYSIANTGELFF. The CDR3 DNA sequence: TGTGCCAGCAGTTACTCGATTGCGAACACCGGGGAGCTGTTTTTT. V gene TRBV6-5 combines with J gene TRBJ2-2; D not certain. Germline lookup yields CDR1 MNHEY and CDR2 SVGAGI. V was clipped by 0 bases and J by 0 bases, with 5 bases between them. The length of the CDR3 is 15 residues.

The V gene is TRBV18, the J gene TRBJ1-4, with 8 positions matching TRBD1. The length of the CDR3 is 15 residues. Germline V gives CDR1 KGHSH, CDR2 LQKENI. V lost 3 bases to trimming and J lost 4 bases; unmatched junction nucleotides: 4. The CDR3 here is CASSPKTGGNEKLFF. In nucleotides, the CDR3 is TGTGCCAGCTCACCGAAAACAGGGGGTAATGAAAAACTGTTTTTT.

V usage is TRBV11-1 and J usage is TRBJ2-7; possibly TRBD1 for D (5 bases). This CDR3 contains 12 residues. Germline V gives CDR1 SGHAT, CDR2 FQDESV (reference sequence). The V end was cut by 5 bases, the J end by 3 bases, with 8 bases between. The CDR3 sequence is CASSRDSYEQYF. The CDR3 DNA reads TGTGCCAGCAGCCGAGACAGCTACGAGCAGTACTTC.

CDR3 sequence reads: CASSYRTGGVYGYTF. DNA for the CDR3: TGTGCCAGCAGTTACAGGACAGGGGGCGTCTATGGCTACACCTTC. V is TRBV6-5 and J is TRBJ1-2; TRBD1 agrees at 11 bases. Per germline, CDR1 MNHEY and CDR2 SVGAGI. CDR3 length: 15 amino acids. J was trimmed by 4 bases and V by 2 bases; bases with no gene match: 3.

This clone was seen only once. The chain links TRBV25-1 to TRBJ1-1; the D gene is possibly TRBD1 (5 bases). The CDR3 sequence is 14 residues long. Trimming left V 3 bases short and J 5 bases short, with 13 bases between. The V gene's germline CDR1 is MGHDK and CDR2 SYGVNS. The DNA of the CDR3 is TGTGCCAGCAGTGACGGCAGGGAATCGACTGAAGCTTTCTTT. Its translation: CASSDGRESTEAFF.

The chain links TRBV19 to TRBJ2-1; 13 bases match TRBD2. The CDR3 runs 14 residues. V gave up 7 bases and J gave up 5 bases; unmatched junction bases: 2. Germline V gene sequence: CDR1 LNHDA, CDR2 SQIVND (reference sequence). The CDR3 nucleotides are TGTGCCAGTACAGGACTAGCGGGGGACAATGAGCAGTTCTTC. Protein: CASTGLAGDNEQFF.

This sequence joins TRBV7-9 and TRBJ1-6, with TRBD1 as a possible D gene (6 bases). V was shortened by 1 base and J by 9 bases, with 13 bases between the two germline ends. The CDR3 loop spans 15 amino acids. Germline loops: CDR1 SEHNR, CDR2 FQNEAQ (reference sequence). The CDR3 spells CASSLEQGGLSPLHF. CDR3 sequence (DNA): TGTGCCAGCAGCTTAGAACAGGGAGGGCTTTCACCCCTCCACTTT.

This clone was recorded only once. The chain has TRBV18 and TRBJ2-2, with D tentatively TRBD2 (6 bases). This CDR3 has 16 amino acids. V was clipped by 1 base and J by 0 bases, with 9 bases between them. CDR1 KGHSH and CDR2 LQKENI come from the germline V gene. CDR3 sequence: CASSPLLASNTGELFF. DNA of the CDR3: TGTGCCAGCTCACCACTACTAGCATCGAACACCGGGGAGCTGTTTTTT.

The gene calls are TRBV27 and TRBJ1-6; D remains ambiguous. Germline lookup yields CDR1 MNHEY and CDR2 SMNVEV (reference sequence). This CDR3 contains 14 residues. V was clipped by 4 bases and J by 7 bases, with 11 bases between them. The CDR3 spells CASSSGVLNSPLHF. For the CDR3, the DNA is TGTGCCAGCAGTTCGGGAGTTCTAAATTCACCCCTCCACTTT.

The gene calls are TRBV28 and TRBJ1-5; TRBD1 matches at 8 bases. The CDR3 is made up of 15 amino acids. After removal of 4 bases from V and 6 bases from J, the junction contained 8 bases not matched to a gene. CDR1 is MDHEN, CDR2 SYDVKM, per germline. CDR3 DNA: TGTGCCAGCAGTTCGGGACAGGAGGCGGGTCAGCCCCAGCATTTT. Its translation: CASSSGQEAGQPQHF.

This chain joins TRBV5-1 and TRBJ1-4, with no clear D. The CDR3 totals 15 residues. Trimming took off 3 bases at V and 0 bases at J, with 9 bases between the two ends. Germline-derived CDR1 and CDR2 are SGHRS and YFSETQ. This CDR3 is CASSYLQATNEKLFF. The CDR3 nucleotides are TGCGCCAGCAGCTACCTACAAGCAACTAATGAAAAACTGTTTTTT.

The count of this clone is one. This chain links TRBV12-5 with TRBJ2-3; tentatively, D is TRBD1 or TRBD2 (5 bases each). This CDR3 has 10 amino acids. Germline V gene sequence: CDR1 LGHNT, CDR2 FRNRAP. Trimming took off 4 bases at V and 11 bases at J, with 7 bases between the two ends. The CDR3 is CASGSGRQYF. CDR3 DNA: TGTGCTAGTGGTTCGGGACGGCAGTATTTT. Looking up the rest from reference TRBV12-5 and TRBJ2-3 gives the full variable domain: DARVTQTPRHKVTEMGQEVTMRCQPILGHNTVFWYRQTMMQGLELLAYFRNRAPLDDSGMPKDRFSAEMPDATLATLKIQPSEPRDSAVYFCASGSGRQYFGPGTRLTVL.

The chain is built from TRBV11-2 and TRBJ1-1; D might be TRBD1 (6 bases). Germline CDR1 reads SGHAT; CDR2 reads FQNNGV. This CDR3 region has 16 residues. Between the trimmed V and J ends, which lost 1 base and 2 bases, there was a span of 14 bases. The CDR3 region has the DNA TGTGCCAGCAGCTTAGTTCCCCGGACAGTAAACACTGAAGCTTTCTTT. It codes for CASSLVPRTVNTEAFF.

The V and J genes are TRBV10-3 and TRBJ2-5, with D perhaps matching TRBD2 (6 bases). The germline CDR1 and CDR2 sequences are ENHRY and SYGVKD. The V end was cut by 2 bases, the J end by 5 bases, with 24 bases between. The CDR3 is made up of 18 amino acids. The CDR3 bases are TGTGCCATCAGTGAGCCACCCCCTGTTGCGGGATTAGATGAGACCCAGTACTTC. Residues: CAISEPPPVAGLDETQYF.

The V call is TRBV28, the J call TRBJ1-5; D perhaps matches TRBD1 (5 bases). The CDR3 spans 17 residues. Trimming stripped 5 bases from V and 0 bases from J, with 17 bases between. CDR1 MDHEN and CDR2 SYDVKM come from the germline V gene. This CDR3 reads CASSRTIAVYSNQPQHF. CDR3 DNA: TGTGCCAGCAGTCGGACAATAGCGGTTTATAGCAATCAGCCCCAGCATTTT.

The chain combines TRBV5-5 with TRBJ1-4; D gene ambiguous. Germline lookup yields CDR1 SGHKS and CDR2 YYEKEE (reference sequence). Trimming shortened V by 2 bases and J by 3 bases, and 11 bases separated the two germline ends. The CDR3 is 15 residues long. As DNA, the CDR3 is TGTGCCAGCAGCTTTTCGCCTTCGGCTAATGAAAAACTGTTTTTT. It specifies CASSFSPSANEKLFF.

This clone has more than one count but fewer than ten. V usage is TRBV6-4 and J usage is TRBJ2-1, with D possibly being TRBD2 (5 bases). V shed 0 bases and J shed 6 bases, with 12 bases lying between them. Germline V gene sequence: CDR1 MRHNA, CDR2 SNTAGT. The CDR3 totals 15 residues. CDR3 loop: CASSDSASSPNEQFF. The CDR3 DNA reads TGTGCCAGCAGTGACTCGGCTAGCTCACCCAATGAGCAGTTCTTC.

The CDR3 spells CASSQDGGTSGPRETQYF. In DNA form, the CDR3 reads TGTGCCAGCAGCCAAGATGGAGGGACTAGCGGGCCCCGAGAGACCCAGTACTTC. The chain uses TRBV3-1 (or the pseudogene TRBV3-2) and TRBJ2-5; 12 bases line up with TRBD2. V gave up 0 bases and J gave up 4 bases; unmatched junction bases: 9. Per germline, CDR1 LGHDT and CDR2 YNNKEL (reference sequence). There are 18 residues in the CDR3.

This clone appeared once. The rearrangement joins TRBV7-2 to TRBJ2-7; 7 positions match TRBD1. There are 15 residues in the CDR3. V was clipped by 5 bases and J by 2 bases; unmatched bases: 9. Per the germline V gene, CDR1 is SGHTA and CDR2 is FQGNSA. The CDR3 DNA sequence: TGTGCCAGCAGCAGACCCGGGACAGCCACCTACGAGCAGTACTTC. This encodes CASSRPGTATYEQYF. Complete variable domain (other parts from reference TRBV7-2 and TRBJ2-7): GAGVSQSPSNKVTEKGKDVELRCDPISGHTALYWYRQSLGQGLEFLIYFQGNSAPDKSGLPSDRFSAERTGGSVSTLTIQRTQQEDSAVYLCASSRPGTATYEQYFGPGTRLTVT.

The rearrangement links TRBV27 to TRBJ1-1, with a tentative D call TRBD1 (6 bases). The CDR3 length is 14 residues. V gave up 5 bases and J gave up 5 bases, with 15 bases separating them. Germline assignment: CDR1 MNHEY and CDR2 SMNVEV (reference sequence). The CDR3 nucleotides are TGTGCCAGCAGTCCTCGTGGAGGGGGGACTGAAGCTTTCTTT. Residues: CASSPRGGGTEAFF.

The chain joins TRBV6-1 to TRBJ1-5, with unresolved D. This CDR3 has 15 residues. V lost 3 bases to trimming and J lost 2 bases, with 11 bases between them. Per germline, CDR1 MNHNS and CDR2 SASEGT. CDR3 in DNA: TGTGCCAGCAGTGAGGGCAGTAGGGGCAATCAGCCCCAGCATTTT. This translates into CASSEGSRGNQPQHF.

The V gene is TRBV7-2, the J gene TRBJ2-3; D gene uncertain. The CDR3 contains 15 residues. Trimming took 0 bases from V and 3 from J, leaving 10 bases between them. Germline-derived CDR1 and CDR2 are SGHTA and FQGNSA. This CDR3 is CASSLAPGWTDTQYF. The CDR3 DNA follows: TGTGCCAGCAGCTTAGCGCCGGGTTGGACAGATACGCAGTATTTT.

V and J are TRBV5-1 and TRBJ2-1, with 10 bases identical to TRBD2. Germline V gene sequence: CDR1 SGHRS, CDR2 YFSETQ. The CDR3 has 19 residues. J gave up 3 bases and V 1 base, and 13 bases lay outside the gene matches. CDR3 nucleotides: TGCGCCAGCAGCTTGCCGGCAGGGGTTAGCGGGAGGAACTACAATGAGCAGTTCTTC. Amino acid sequence: CASSLPAGVSGRNYNEQFF.

The chain couples TRBV29-1 to TRBJ2-7, with 11 bases matching TRBD2. The J segment lost 6 bases and the V segment lost 5 bases, leaving 12 bases of the junction unmatched. The CDR3 is 15 amino acids. Germline values: CDR1 SQVTM, CDR2 ANQGSEA. CDR3 nucleotide sequence: TGCAGCGTTCTAACTAGCGGGAGTTTATCTGGCGAGCAGTACTTC. The encoded protein is CSVLTSGSLSGEQYF.

This clone was seen a handful of times. V gene TRBV12-5 combines with J gene TRBJ2-5; 8 positions agree with TRBD1. V trimming: 6 bases; J trimming: 4 bases; junction bases outside the gene matches: 4. This CDR3 contains 13 residues. Germline loops: CDR1 LGHNT, CDR2 FRNRAP. The CDR3: CASGQTGGETQYF. The CDR3 nucleotides read TGTGCTAGTGGGCAAACAGGGGGAGAGACCCAGTACTTC.